This TCR beta chain was obtained from a study of blood T cell repertoires in COVID-19. There are 15 residues in the CDR3. The germline V gene encodes CDR1 MDHEN and CDR2 SYDVKM. Trimming removed 4 bases from V and 0 bases from J, with 12 bases in between. TCRdb keeps only in-frame clones here, not all; method: immunoSEQ multiplex PCR. The data contain 250,000 or so clones, over 75% of them singletons. This TCR was sampled from a man between 40 and 49 years old who had recovered from COVID-19. The J gene is TRBJ1-1, the V gene TRBV28; D gene ambiguous. Sequencing was performed on PBMCs or T cells enriched from blood (not recorded which). CDR3 coding DNA: TGTGCCAGCAGTTCCGCAACAGCATTGAACACTGAAGCTTTCTTT. Translating gives CASSSATALNTEAFF.